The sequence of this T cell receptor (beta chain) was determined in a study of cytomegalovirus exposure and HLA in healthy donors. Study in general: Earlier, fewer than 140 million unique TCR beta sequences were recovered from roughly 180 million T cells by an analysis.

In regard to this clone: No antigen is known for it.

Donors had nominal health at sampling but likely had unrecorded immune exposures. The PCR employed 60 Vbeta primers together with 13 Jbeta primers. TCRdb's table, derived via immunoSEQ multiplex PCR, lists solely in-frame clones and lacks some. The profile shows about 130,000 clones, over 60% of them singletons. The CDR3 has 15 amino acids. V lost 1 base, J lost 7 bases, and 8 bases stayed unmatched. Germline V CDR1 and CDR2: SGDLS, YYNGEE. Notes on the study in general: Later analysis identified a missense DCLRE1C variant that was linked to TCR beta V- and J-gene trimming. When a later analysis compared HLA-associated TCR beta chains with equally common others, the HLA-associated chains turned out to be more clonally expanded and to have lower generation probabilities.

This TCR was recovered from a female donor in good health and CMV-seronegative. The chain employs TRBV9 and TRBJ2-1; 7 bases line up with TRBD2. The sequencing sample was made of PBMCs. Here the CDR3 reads CASSVSSGRGNEQFF. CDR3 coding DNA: TGTGCCAGCAGCGTAAGTAGCGGGCGAGGGAATGAGCAGTTCTTC. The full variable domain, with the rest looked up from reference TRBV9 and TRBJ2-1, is DSGVTQTPKHLITATGQRVTLRCSPRSGDLSVYWYQQSLDQGLQFLIQYYNGEERAKGNILERFSAQQFPDLHSELNLSSLELGDSALYFCASSVSSGRGNEQFFGPGTRLTVL.